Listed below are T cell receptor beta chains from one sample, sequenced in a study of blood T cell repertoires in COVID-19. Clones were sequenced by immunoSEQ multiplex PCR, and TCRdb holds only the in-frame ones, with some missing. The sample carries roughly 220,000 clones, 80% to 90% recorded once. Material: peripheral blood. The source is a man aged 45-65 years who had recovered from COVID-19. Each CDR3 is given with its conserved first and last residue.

CASSLGQPRYGYTF | TRBV5-6
CASSLNPSRETQYF | TRBV28
CASSLSRGRTFNGYTF | TRBV27
CASSYSLQGGQPQHF | TRBV6-6
CASSQEQGREKLFF | TRBV4-2
CASSFQGDSYEQYF | TRBV5-1
CASSYSRLAVYEQYF | TRBV6-5
CASRVGWSINEQFF | TRBV27
CASSLAQGATETQYF | TRBV5-1
CASSFRQASSYEQYF | TRBV27
CASSIAQTGNTIYF | TRBV19
CASSYGGSSGNTIYF | TRBV6-6
CASSYYTSSYEQYF | TRBV5-6
CASSWGLAGASYNEQFF | TRBV27
CASSLKVQFSYNEQFF | TRBV28
CASSLGASGRARYNEQFF | TRBV11-3
CASIAGRIGTEAFF | TRBV28
CASSYRPGANTEAFF | TRBV28
CASSPWEGLEQYF | TRBV28
CASSRTGSGSGGNNEQYF | TRBV18
CASSLLQGNTIYF | TRBV6-5
CASSISTSGRGTGELFF | TRBV19
CASSPILSQPQHF | TRBV28
CASSGTGVTGELFF | TRBV2
CASSDGGAPVYTEAFF | TRBV6-1
CASSRTGERQPQHF | TRBV28
CASSPRRNTGELFF | TRBV3-1/TRBV3-2
CASSARRLAGLDNEQFF | TRBV25-1
CASSATLGQFF | TRBV6-5
CASSLDTVGTDTQYF | TRBV19
CASIPGQGRSNQPQHF | TRBV28
CASRLGGYGYTF | TRBV19
CASSFLDRNTGELFF | TRBV5-5
CASKGQGLGNTIYF | TRBV19
CASSLRASGRRQFF | TRBV5-6
CASSLVGGWGFGEKLFF | TRBV7-2
CASARERSGYTF | TRBV2
CAIWTGNYGYTF | TRBV28
CASSQVRGPSSYNEQFF | TRBV3-1/TRBV3-2
CASSMGTRPNNEQFF | TRBV7-8
CASSLAGSYEQYF | TRBV5-1
CASSHKNVIGGVSYNEQFF | TRBV4-1
CASSPEGGGPVSTDTQYF | TRBV5-1
CAIPGQGSEKLFF | TRBV28
CASSLGGGIRETQYF | TRBV6-5
CASSPPGSSSTGELFF | TRBV18
CASSPRTSGRKETQYF | TRBV3-1/TRBV3-2
CASSLVGWMNTEAFF | TRBV7-2
CASRLRRGNGNTIYF | TRBV13
CASSTLAAGTGELFF | TRBV27
CASSEGQVSGNTIYF | TRBV5-1
CASSGGLGSYNEQFF | TRBV10-1
CASSSISTATGRGELFF | TRBV19
CASSIQTGSYEQYF | TRBV6-5